This is a list of T cell receptor beta chains from one sample in a study of blood T cells in healthy people across ages. TCRdb independently ran MiXCR on the 5' RACE reads; one entry per CDR3 protein. In the table there are some 1.4 million distinct CDR3 sequences, approximately 42% of which are singletons. The sample taken for sequencing was blood. All receptors derive from a woman under 30 in good health. Each CDR3 is given with its conserved first and last residue. The D gene is left open where the match is weak. Some rows have no size entry. The others give once, few or many, or a class for an expanded clone.

TRBD1,-,TRBV4-1,TRBJ1-1,CASSHPEQGATDTEAFF,TGCGCCAGCAGCCACCCCGAGCAGGGGGCTACGGACACTGAAGCTTTCTTT
-,many,TRBV28,TRBJ1-2,CASRGNGYTF,TGTGCCAGCAGGGGAAACGGCTACACCTTC
-,-,TRBV12-3/TRBV12-4,TRBJ2-1,CASSLGQVLPQFF,TGTGCCAGCAGTTTAGGGCAGGTATTACCGCAGTTCTTC
TRBD1,-,TRBV20-1,TRBJ1-1,CSARPQGSRGTEAFF,TGCAGTGCTAGACCCCAGGGGAGCAGGGGGACTGAAGCTTTCTTT
-,-,TRBV5-1,TRBJ2-3,CASTPGGDTDTQYF,TGCGCCAGCACTCCGGGGGGCGACACAGATACGCAGTATTTT
-,-,TRBV7-9,TRBJ2-1,CASSLAPGSDYNEQFF,TGTGCCAGCAGCTTAGCTCCAGGCAGCGACTACAATGAGCAGTTCTTC
TRBD2,-,TRBV27,TRBJ2-3,CASSFLLADTDTQYF,TGTGCCAGCAGTTTCCTCCTAGCGGACACAGATACGCAGTATTTT
-,few,TRBV27,TRBJ2-7,CASSLPGPSGEQYF,TGTGCCAGCAGTTTACCGGGCCCGTCCGGCGAGCAGTACTTC
-,few,TRBV2,TRBJ2-3,CASSSDGQFTDTQYF,TGTGCCAGCAGTTCGGACGGACAGTTCACAGATACGCAGTATTTT
-,-,TRBV7-2,TRBJ1-5,CASSLLGAREPQHF,TGTGCCAGCAGCTTATTGGGGGCGCGGGAGCCCCAGCATTTT
TRBD1,-,TRBV10-2,TRBJ1-5,CASSYTGGAGNQPQHF,TGCGCCAGCAGTTACACAGGGGGCGCCGGCAATCAGCCCCAGCATTTT
-,-,TRBV29-1,TRBJ1-2,CSVEKGDGYGYTF,TGCAGCGTTGAAAAGGGGGACGGCTATGGCTACACCTTC
-,once,TRBV5-1,TRBJ2-3,CASSPKLASTDTQYF,TGCGCCAGCAGCCCCAAACTAGCCTCCACGGATACGCAGTATTTT
-,few,TRBV20-1,TRBJ2-1,CSATRPPEQFF,TGCAGTGCTACTCGACCCCCTGAGCAGTTCTTC
TRBD1,-,TRBV20-1,TRBJ1-1,CSARDPGGRYTEAFF,TGCAGTGCTAGAGATCCAGGGGGCAGGTACACTGAAGCTTTCTTT
-,-,TRBV5-1,TRBJ2-7,CASSLQGGLYEQYF,TGCGCCAGCAGCTTGCAGGGGGGACTCTACGAGCAGTACTTC
-,few,TRBV10-3,TRBJ2-5,CAISERLGRSSTGQYF,TGTGCCATCAGTGAACGATTGGGCCGGTCCTCCACGGGGCAGTACTTC
TRBD2,few,TRBV20-1,TRBJ2-3,CSARDGTSSADTQYF,TGCAGTGCTAGAGACGGGACTAGCTCGGCAGATACGCAGTATTTT
-,-,TRBV10-3,TRBJ2-1,CAISTLTGTERNEQFF,TGTGCCATCAGCACCCTAACCGGGACTGAGCGAAATGAGCAGTTCTTC
TRBD2,-,TRBV11-2,TRBJ2-5,CASSLGTSGSRETQYF,TGTGCCAGCAGTCTAGGGACTAGCGGGAGTAGAGAGACCCAGTACTTC
-,-,TRBV4-2,TRBJ2-7,CASSPRWGSEQYF,TGTGCCAGCAGCCCTCGGTGGGGGAGCGAGCAGTACTTC
-,-,TRBV7-2,TRBJ2-3,CASSSVRGNTQYF,TGTGCCAGCAGCTCAGTCCGTGGGAATACGCAGTATTTT
-,-,TRBV11-2,TRBJ2-5,CASSLDLGGTYSYNEQYF,TGTGCCAGCAGCTTAGATCTTGGCGGGACCTACTCCTACAATGAGCAGTACTTC
-,few,TRBV5-1,TRBJ2-1,CASSTLRDPYNEQFF,TGCGCCAGCAGCACCCTCCGAGACCCCTACAATGAGCAGTTCTTC